This TCR beta chain was documented in a study of T cell changes during pregnancy in multiple sclerosis. Trimming cost V 7 bases and J 0 bases; bases outside gene matches: 18. Germline CDR1 is SQVTM and CDR2 is ANQGSEA. This CDR3 contains 19 residues. Repertoires were generated with immunoSEQ multiplex PCR, while TCRdb's copy carries only in-frame clones and drops some. The sample yields tens of thousands of clones, over 75% seen once. The chain employs TRBV29-1 and TRBJ2-6; TRBD1 agrees at 7 bases. The sequenced sample was CD8+ T cells from peripheral blood mononuclear cells, obtained after pregnancy. This receptor was taken from a female donor with multiple sclerosis, enrolled in a pregnancy study. CDR3 bases: TGCAGCGCACTCGCCAACCCGGGACAGCCTACCTCTGGGGCCAACGTCCTGACTTTC. The encoded protein is CSALANPGQPTSGANVLTF.